One sample yielded the 23 T cell receptor beta chains listed below, sequenced in a study of control samples from healthy donors and cancer patients (TCRdb year 2020). The method was the immunoSEQ multiplex PCR assay. Drawn from immuneACCESS, this table holds only the in-frame rearrangements with V and J called that TCRdb kept. Clones are partly lost; checked studies trace under half to an unresolved V gene and leave the rest unexplained. This sample lists 170,000 or so clones; about 93% were detected once. The top ten hold over 1.3% of the sample. Sequencing was done on a sample of blood. The receptors were sampled from a young man in good health.

The genes are TRBV3-1 (or the pseudogene TRBV3-2) and TRBJ2-7, with 10 bases fitting TRBD2. The V segment lost 1 base and the J segment 7 bases; nucleotides outside the gene matches: 7. This CDR3 spans 15 amino acids. The germline V gene encodes CDR1 LGHDT and CDR2 YNNKEL (reference sequence). The CDR3 coding sequence is TGTGCCAGCAGCCAAGTAGCGGGGGGCCCGCTGGAGCAGTACTTC. Translating it yields CASSQVAGGPLEQYF.

The V and J genes are TRBV5-4 and TRBJ2-3; the D gene is possibly TRBD2 (6 bases). CDR1 and CDR2 from the germline V gene are SGHNT and YYREEE (reference sequence). The CDR3 is made up of 15 amino acids. Trimming stripped 2 bases from V and 5 bases from J, with 15 bases between. CDR3 in DNA: TGTGCCAGCAGCTTCGGGCGGGGAGCCAGAGATACGCAGTATTTT. Its translation: CASSFGRGARDTQYF.

The genes are TRBV7-9 and TRBJ2-7; D ambiguous. V gave up 4 bases and J gave up 6 bases, with 10 bases separating them. The CDR3 totals 12 residues. The germline V gene encodes CDR1 SEHNR and CDR2 FQNEAQ (reference sequence). CDR3 sequence: CASSSGTSEQYF. DNA for the CDR3: TGTGCCAGCAGCTCCGGTACGAGCGAGCAGTACTTC. Combining the CDR3 with reference TRBV7-9 and TRBJ2-7 gives the whole variable domain DTGVSQNPRHKITKRGQNVTFRCDPISEHNRLYWYRQTLGQGPEFLTYFQNEAQLEKSRLLSDRFSAERPKGSFSTLEIQRTEQGDSAMYLCASSSGTSEQYFGPGTRLTVT.

This chain uses TRBV18 with TRBJ1-2, with a weak D call TRBD1 (6 bases). V lost 3 bases to trimming and J lost 9 bases, with 8 bases between them. The CDR3 totals 11 residues. Germline V CDR1 and CDR2: KGHSH, LQKENI. In nucleotides, the CDR3 is TGTGCCAGCTCACCGGGGGCGAGCTACACCTTC. Its protein is CASSPGASYTF.

This chain uses TRBV30 with TRBJ1-5; TRBD1 matches at 7 bases. J was trimmed by 1 base and V by 1 base; bases with no gene match: 4. The CDR3 is 15 amino acids. From germline, CDR1 is GTSNPN and CDR2 SVGIG (reference sequence). The CDR3 DNA reads as TGTGCCTGGAGTGCCCAGACAGGGAGCAATCAGCCCCAGCATTTT. It specifies CAWSAQTGSNQPQHF.

The gene calls are TRBV2 and TRBJ2-7; TRBD2 might be the D (6 bases). Trimming pared 6 bases from V and 0 bases from J, leaving 15 bases between. The CDR3 contains 15 residues. Looked up from germline, CDR1 is SNHLY and CDR2 is FYNNEI. Here the CDR3 DNA reads TGTGCCAGCAGCGATGCCGGACTACGCTCCTACGAGCAGTACTTC. It translates to CASSDAGLRSYEQYF.

The V call is TRBV11-2, the J call TRBJ1-1, with a possible D match to TRBD1 (6 bases). The V end was cut by 6 bases, the J end by 10 bases, with 15 bases between. The CDR3 extends over 12 amino acids. Germline V gives CDR1 SGHAT, CDR2 FQNNGV. CDR3 loop: CASSWKGVAAFF. The CDR3 coding sequence is TGTGCCAGCAGTTGGAAGGGGGTGGCAGCTTTCTTT.

The chain employs TRBV14 and TRBJ1-1; no clear D. The CDR3 totals 13 residues. Between the trimmed V and J ends, which lost 3 bases and 4 bases, there was a span of 9 bases. Per germline, CDR1 SGHDN and CDR2 FVKESK. CDR3 DNA: TGTGCCAGCAGCCAGCCGCCTCCCACTGAAGCTTTCTTT. Translation: CASSQPPPTEAFF.

The rearrangement links TRBV7-9 to TRBJ1-1, with 7 bases fitting TRBD1. Trimming removed 5 bases from V and 6 bases from J; junction bases left unmatched: 3. CDR3 size: 12 residues. Germline V gene lookup returns CDR1 SEHNR and CDR2 FQNEAQ (reference sequence). This CDR3 reads CASSIRGAEAFF. The CDR3 DNA sequence: TGTGCCAGCAGCATCAGGGGGGCTGAAGCTTTCTTT. The full variable domain, its missing parts supplied by reference TRBV7-9 and TRBJ1-1, is DTGVSQNPRHKITKRGQNVTFRCDPISEHNRLYWYRQTLGQGPEFLTYFQNEAQLEKSRLLSDRFSAERPKGSFSTLEIQRTEQGDSAMYLCASSIRGAEAFFGQGTRLTVV.

The V gene is TRBV27, the J gene TRBJ1-1, with D hard to call. Per the germline V gene, CDR1 is MNHEY and CDR2 is SMNVEV (reference sequence). V dropped 4 bases and J dropped 2 bases, with 8 bases sitting between them. The CDR3 covers 13 residues. The CDR3 DNA sequence: TGTGCCAGCAGTTACGGACCTAACACTGAAGCTTTCTTT. Amino acids: CASSYGPNTEAFF.

The rearrangement links TRBV18 to TRBJ1-3; D might be TRBD1 (5 bases). The CDR3 is made up of 14 amino acids. The V gene's germline CDR1 is KGHSH and CDR2 LQKENI. With 8 bases removed from V and 0 bases from J, the gap between germline ends came to 11 bases. The CDR3 sequence: CASDSLNSGNTIYF. In nucleotides, the CDR3 is TGTGCCAGCGACAGCCTGAACTCTGGAAACACCATATATTTT.

This chain uses TRBV19 with TRBJ2-7; D is uncertain. The CDR3 sequence is 15 residues long. Trimming pared 7 bases from V and 0 bases from J, leaving 16 bases between. Germline CDR1 and CDR2: LNHDA and SQIVND (reference sequence). The CDR3 nucleotides are TGTGCCAGTAACTTTCCGGGCCTGAGCTCCTACGAGCAGTACTTC. It yields the protein CASNFPGLSSYEQYF.

On this clone itself: Other DNA sequences from this sample encode an identical CDR3 as well. The chain recombines TRBV30 with TRBJ1-5, with 7 nucleotides matching TRBD1. CDR1 and CDR2 from the germline V gene are GTSNPN and SVGIG (reference sequence). V shed 3 bases, J shed 4 bases, and the junction held 6 bases outside the gene matches. The CDR3 sequence is 14 residues long. CDR3 DNA sequence: TGTGCCTGGAGCCGGGACAGCTTGAATCAGCCCCAGCATTTT. Translating it yields CAWSRDSLNQPQHF.

Only one count was recorded for this clone. The rearrangement uses TRBV5-6 and TRBJ2-2; D is unclear. CDR1 SGHDT and CDR2 YYEEEE come from the germline V gene. V lost 2 bases to trimming and J lost 8 bases, with 7 bases between them. This CDR3 spans 12 amino acids. The CDR3 DNA reads TGTGCCAGCAGCTTCCTCCCGGGGGAGCTGTTTTTT. This translates into CASSFLPGELFF.

The chain links TRBV4-2 to TRBJ2-7; D remains unclear. Germline-derived CDR1 and CDR2 are LGHNA and YNFKEQ. There are 12 residues in the CDR3. Trimming cost V 4 bases and J 7 bases, with 11 bases left between them. This CDR3 reads CASSPPGGEQYF. Written as DNA, the CDR3 is TGTGCCAGCAGCCCCCCGGGTGGGGAGCAGTACTTC.

This chain connects TRBV6-5 to TRBJ1-5, with D perhaps matching TRBD1 (5 bases). CDR3 length: 13 amino acids. CDR1 is MNHEY, CDR2 SVGAGI, per germline. V lost 5 bases and J 7 bases, leaving 12 bases between the germline ends. CDR3 amino acids: CASSLGGWQPQHF. The CDR3 coding sequence is TGTGCCAGCAGTCTCGGGGGATGGCAGCCCCAGCATTTT.

The CDR3 spells CASSLEAGGGADTQYF. The CDR3 DNA reads as TGCGCCAGCAGCTTGGAGGCGGGGGGCGGTGCAGATACGCAGTATTTT. V and J are TRBV5-1 and TRBJ2-3; TRBD2 matches 8 bases. Germline CDR1 reads SGHRS; CDR2 reads YFSETQ. The CDR3 loop spans 16 amino acids. J gave up 4 bases and V 0 bases, and 7 bases lay outside the gene matches.

The chain carries TRBV5-1 and TRBJ2-7, with 13 bases matching TRBD2. The CDR3 length is 16 residues. V lost 0 bases to trimming and J lost 3 bases; unmatched junction nucleotides: 3. Germline CDR1 reads SGHRS; CDR2 reads YFSETQ. Here the CDR3 DNA reads TGCGCCAGCAGCTTGGGGACTAGCGGGGGAAACTACGAGCAGTACTTC. Its protein is CASSLGTSGGNYEQYF.

The chain uses TRBV30 and TRBJ1-3; D gene unclear. The CDR3 covers 15 residues. Germline-derived CDR1 and CDR2 are GTSNPN and SVGIG (reference sequence). Trimming stripped 3 bases from V and 0 bases from J, with 12 bases between. CDR3 coding DNA: TGTGCCTGGAGCAAAAGAATGATCTCTGGAAACACCATATATTTT. Its translation is CAWSKRMISGNTIYF.

The genes are TRBV2 and TRBJ2-2; D is unresolved. Germline V gives CDR1 SNHLY, CDR2 FYNNEI. Trimming took 0 bases from V and 6 from J, leaving 14 bases between them. The CDR3 extends over 16 amino acids. The CDR3 protein is CASSEAESVIAGELFF. CDR3 DNA sequence: TGTGCCAGCAGTGAAGCAGAGAGCGTAATTGCCGGGGAGCTGTTTTTT.

The chain joins TRBV7-9 to TRBJ1-2, with 7 nucleotides matching TRBD1. This CDR3 comprises 18 residues. V was clipped by 0 bases and J by 0 bases; unmatched bases: 10. Germline CDR1 and CDR2: SEHNR and FQNEAQ (reference sequence). In DNA, the CDR3 is TGTGCCAGCAGCTTAGCATTCTCTCCGGGACAGACTAACTATGGCTACACCTTC. Its protein is CASSLAFSPGQTNYGYTF.

This clone has a single count. The chain uses TRBV6-5 and TRBJ1-2, with TRBD1 as a possible D gene (5 bases). Trimming left V 5 bases short and J 2 bases short, with 15 bases between. Germline V gene lookup returns CDR1 MNHEY and CDR2 SVGAGI. This CDR3 comprises 15 residues. CDR3 nucleotides: TGTGCCAGCAGTATCGGGTGGGGACCCAACTATGGCTACACCTTC. It is translated as CASSIGWGPNYGYTF.

The chain joins TRBV25-1 to TRBJ1-1; tentative D call: TRBD1 (6 bases). Germline-derived CDR1 and CDR2 are MGHDK and SYGVNS. The CDR3 extends over 15 amino acids. V was clipped by 5 bases and J by 1 base, with 14 bases between them. This chain's CDR3 is CASSPRQDTNTEAFF. The CDR3 DNA reads TGTGCCAGCAGTCCCCGACAGGATACGAACACTGAAGCTTTCTTT.